This is a list of T cell receptor beta chains from one sample in a study of cytomegalovirus exposure and HLA in healthy donors. The data were produced by immunoSEQ multiplex PCR, yet TCRdb's version contains in-frame clones alone and is incomplete. The repertoire holds 140,000 to 150,000 clones, approximately 80% seen once, with 2.4% in the top ten. The sample comprised PBMCs. All receptors come from a woman aged 18-29 years in good health and CMV-seropositive. CDR3s include the opening cysteine and the closing phenylalanine or tryptophan. A D gene is named only where the DNA matches it firmly. Clone size is not always given. Where it is, it says once, few, many or a class for expanded clones.

abundance: -; v_gene: TRBV5-1; j_gene: TRBJ2-3; d_gene: -; CDR3aa: CASSLDREGDTQYF; CDR3nt: TGCGCCAGCAGCCTGGACAGGGAGGGAGATACGCAGTATTTT
abundance: -; v_gene: TRBV4-3; j_gene: TRBJ2-7; d_gene: -; CDR3aa: CASSQDLLSRFEQYF; CDR3nt: TGCGCCAGCAGCCAAGACCTGTTATCGCGGTTCGAGCAGTACTTC
abundance: -; v_gene: TRBV11-2; j_gene: TRBJ2-2; d_gene: -; CDR3aa: CASSPRQKNTGELFF; CDR3nt: TGTGCCAGCAGCCCTCGACAGAAGAACACCGGGGAGCTGTTTTTT
abundance: -; v_gene: TRBV7-9; j_gene: TRBJ2-5; d_gene: TRBD2; CDR3aa: CASSLAAGGQTQYF; CDR3nt: TGTGCCAGCAGCTTAGCAGCGGGGGGACAGACCCAGTACTTC
abundance: -; v_gene: TRBV11-2; j_gene: TRBJ1-4; d_gene: -; CDR3aa: CASSLGTHATNEKLFF; CDR3nt: TGTGCCAGCAGCTTAGGGACACATGCAACTAATGAAAAACTGTTTTTT
abundance: -; v_gene: TRBV2; j_gene: TRBJ2-2; d_gene: -; CDR3aa: CASSEALAIRELFF; CDR3nt: TGTGCCAGCAGTGAAGCGCTAGCGATCCGGGAGCTGTTTTTT
abundance: -; v_gene: TRBV10-3; j_gene: TRBJ2-2; d_gene: -; CDR3aa: CAISEPHPTGELFF; CDR3nt: TGTGCCATCAGTGAGCCACACCCCACCGGGGAGCTGTTTTTT
abundance: few; v_gene: TRBV10-1; j_gene: TRBJ2-1; d_gene: TRBD1; CDR3aa: CASSTGTGRWKNEQFF; CDR3nt: TGCGCCAGCAGTACCGGGACAGGTCGATGGAAAAATGAGCAGTTCTTC
abundance: -; v_gene: TRBV18; j_gene: TRBJ1-5; d_gene: TRBD1; CDR3aa: CASQTGGIDQPQHF; CDR3nt: TGTGCCAGCCAGACAGGGGGCATCGATCAGCCCCAGCATTTT
abundance: -; v_gene: TRBV5-1; j_gene: TRBJ2-7; d_gene: TRBD1; CDR3aa: CASSLGGGLFEQYF; CDR3nt: TGCGCCAGCAGCTTGGGAGGGGGCCTTTTCGAGCAGTACTTC
abundance: few; v_gene: TRBV5-6; j_gene: TRBJ1-2; d_gene: -; CDR3aa: CATRLGGAQYGYTF; CDR3nt: TGTGCCACCAGGCTGGGTGGGGCTCAGTATGGCTACACCTTC
abundance: -; v_gene: TRBV2; j_gene: TRBJ2-2; d_gene: TRBD1; CDR3aa: CASRTGYTGELFF; CDR3nt: TGTGCCAGCAGGACAGGGTACACCGGGGAGCTGTTTTTT
abundance: -; v_gene: TRBV18; j_gene: TRBJ2-7; d_gene: -; CDR3aa: CASSPLQGGHGQYF; CDR3nt: TGTGCCAGCTCACCACTCCAGGGCGGCCACGGGCAGTACTTC
abundance: -; v_gene: TRBV7-2; j_gene: TRBJ1-5; d_gene: TRBD1; CDR3aa: CASSYRDRQPQHF; CDR3nt: TGTGCCAGCAGCTACCGGGACAGACAGCCCCAGCATTTT
abundance: -; v_gene: TRBV5-6; j_gene: TRBJ2-3; d_gene: -; CDR3aa: CASSLSRRGQYF; CDR3nt: TGTGCCAGCAGCTTGTCGCGAAGGGGGCAGTATTTT
abundance: -; v_gene: TRBV7-9; j_gene: TRBJ1-2; d_gene: -; CDR3aa: CASSLAGAANYGYTF; CDR3nt: TGTGCCAGCAGCTTAGCGGGAGCTGCAAACTATGGCTACACCTTC
abundance: -; v_gene: TRBV4-3; j_gene: TRBJ2-1; d_gene: TRBD2; CDR3aa: CASSQDSGGAGNEQFF; CDR3nt: TGCGCCAGCAGCCAAGACTCGGGGGGGGCGGGCAATGAGCAGTTCTTC
abundance: once; v_gene: TRBV6-6; j_gene: TRBJ2-2; d_gene: TRBD1; CDR3aa: CASSYPGTGGLGELFF; CDR3nt: TGTGCCAGCAGTTACCCCGGGACAGGGGGCCTCGGGGAGCTGTTTTTT
abundance: -; v_gene: TRBV4-1; j_gene: TRBJ1-6; d_gene: TRBD1; CDR3aa: CASSQGTGAGSPLHF; CDR3nt: TGCGCCAGCAGCCAAGGGACAGGGGCTGGGTCACCCCTCCACTTT
abundance: -; v_gene: TRBV5-6; j_gene: TRBJ1-2; d_gene: -; CDR3aa: CASSLGQGLYGYTF; CDR3nt: TGTGCCAGCAGCTTGGGGCAGGGCCTGTATGGCTACACCTTC
abundance: -; v_gene: TRBV2; j_gene: TRBJ1-4; d_gene: -; CDR3aa: CATNREATNEKLFF; CDR3nt: TGTGCCACCAATCGTGAGGCAACTAATGAAAAACTGTTTTTT
abundance: once; v_gene: TRBV11-2; j_gene: TRBJ1-3; d_gene: -; CDR3aa: CASSRGGSGNTIYF; CDR3nt: TGTGCCAGCAGCCGCGGCGGCTCTGGAAACACCATATATTTT
abundance: -; v_gene: TRBV19; j_gene: TRBJ1-5; d_gene: -; CDR3aa: CAVALARDQPQHF; CDR3nt: TGTGCCGTAGCCTTGGCCAGGGATCAGCCCCAGCATTTT
abundance: -; v_gene: TRBV28; j_gene: TRBJ1-2; d_gene: TRBD1; CDR3aa: CASRAPGQGNGYTF; CDR3nt: TGTGCCAGCAGAGCCCCGGGACAGGGGAATGGCTACACCTTC
abundance: -; v_gene: TRBV6-5; j_gene: TRBJ1-1; d_gene: -; CDR3aa: CASSYFDQGTEAFF; CDR3nt: TGTGCCAGCAGTTACTTCGATCAGGGGACTGAAGCTTTCTTT
abundance: few; v_gene: TRBV9; j_gene: TRBJ1-2; d_gene: TRBD1; CDR3aa: CASSVVGTGGDGYTF; CDR3nt: TGTGCCAGCAGCGTAGTGGGGACAGGGGGCGATGGCTACACCTTC
abundance: few; v_gene: TRBV4-1; j_gene: TRBJ2-7; d_gene: TRBD1; CDR3aa: CASSLRTGWSYEQYF; CDR3nt: TGCGCCAGCAGCCTCCGGACAGGGTGGTCCTACGAGCAGTACTTC
abundance: -; v_gene: TRBV6-5; j_gene: TRBJ1-6; d_gene: -; CDR3aa: CASSYGQGLSPLHF; CDR3nt: TGTGCCAGCAGTTACGGGCAGGGGTTATCACCCCTCCACTTT
abundance: -; v_gene: TRBV14; j_gene: TRBJ1-1; d_gene: -; CDR3aa: CASSQDHRGTEAFF; CDR3nt: TGTGCCAGCAGCCAAGATCATCGAGGAACTGAAGCTTTCTTT
abundance: -; v_gene: TRBV5-6; j_gene: TRBJ2-1; d_gene: -; CDR3aa: CASSFRGWDNNEQFF; CDR3nt: TGTGCCAGCAGCTTCCGGGGATGGGACAACAATGAGCAGTTCTTC
abundance: -; v_gene: TRBV7-9; j_gene: TRBJ2-7; d_gene: -; CDR3aa: CASPVGGVKYLSYEQYF; CDR3nt: TGTGCCAGTCCGGTCGGAGGGGTCAAGTATTTATCCTACGAGCAGTACTTC
abundance: -; v_gene: TRBV28; j_gene: TRBJ2-3; d_gene: TRBD1; CDR3aa: CASSLTTGTGSTDTQYF; CDR3nt: TGTGCCAGCAGTTTAACTACCGGGACAGGGAGCACAGATACGCAGTATTTT
abundance: -; v_gene: TRBV19; j_gene: TRBJ1-1; d_gene: -; CDR3aa: CASSFRREAEAFF; CDR3nt: TGTGCCAGTAGTTTCCGGAGAGAGGCTGAAGCTTTCTTT
abundance: -; v_gene: TRBV5-1; j_gene: TRBJ1-6; d_gene: -; CDR3aa: CASTYTGIDNSPLHF; CDR3nt: TGCGCCAGCACCTACACAGGGATCGATAATTCACCCCTCCACTTT
abundance: -; v_gene: TRBV5-4; j_gene: TRBJ1-1; d_gene: -; CDR3aa: CASSSSGESNTEAFF; CDR3nt: TGTGCCAGCAGCTCCTCTGGGGAGTCGAACACTGAAGCTTTCTTT
abundance: -; v_gene: TRBV20-1; j_gene: TRBJ2-1; d_gene: -; CDR3aa: CSARAVNEQFF; CDR3nt: TGCAGTGCTAGAGCGGTAAATGAGCAGTTCTTC
abundance: -; v_gene: TRBV9; j_gene: TRBJ1-6; d_gene: -; CDR3aa: CASSVGPYNSPLHF; CDR3nt: TGTGCCAGCAGCGTAGGGCCCTATAATTCACCCCTCCACTTT
abundance: -; v_gene: TRBV5-1; j_gene: TRBJ2-5; d_gene: TRBD1; CDR3aa: CASSSLTTGEETQYF; CDR3nt: TGCGCCAGCAGCTCCCTTACGACAGGGGAAGAGACCCAGTACTTC
abundance: -; v_gene: TRBV6-5; j_gene: TRBJ1-5; d_gene: TRBD1; CDR3aa: CASSPRTGEQPQHF; CDR3nt: TGTGCCAGCAGTCCAAGGACAGGGGAACAGCCCCAGCATTTT
abundance: -; v_gene: TRBV5-8; j_gene: TRBJ1-1; d_gene: -; CDR3aa: CASSLVAGEAFF; CDR3nt: TGTGCCAGCAGCTTGGTGGCAGGCGAAGCTTTCTTT
abundance: -; v_gene: TRBV27; j_gene: TRBJ2-3; d_gene: TRBD2; CDR3aa: CASSFQGTRVFQNKQYF; CDR3nt: TGTGCCAGCAGTTTTCAAGGGACTAGAGTATTTCAAAACAAGCAGTATTTT
abundance: -; v_gene: TRBV5-5; j_gene: TRBJ1-1; d_gene: -; CDR3aa: CASSLSWNTEAFF; CDR3nt: TGTGCCAGCAGCTTGTCGTGGAACACTGAAGCTTTCTTT
abundance: -; v_gene: TRBV5-1; j_gene: TRBJ2-7; d_gene: -; CDR3aa: CASSLGRDSYEQYF; CDR3nt: TGCGCCAGCAGCTTAGGACGGGACTCCTACGAGCAGTACTTC
abundance: few; v_gene: TRBV6-1; j_gene: TRBJ1-6; d_gene: TRBD1; CDR3aa: CASGQGNNSPLHF; CDR3nt: TGTGCCAGTGGACAGGGGAATAATTCACCCCTCCACTTT
abundance: few; v_gene: TRBV7-6; j_gene: TRBJ2-7; d_gene: -; CDR3aa: CASSLAPKGDYEQYF; CDR3nt: TGTGCCAGCAGCTTAGCGCCAAAGGGGGACTACGAGCAGTACTTC
abundance: -; v_gene: TRBV6-1; j_gene: TRBJ1-4; d_gene: TRBD1; CDR3aa: CASIGTGVREKLFF; CDR3nt: TGTGCCAGCATCGGGACAGGGGTACGCGAAAAACTGTTTTTT
abundance: -; v_gene: TRBV6-5; j_gene: TRBJ1-1; d_gene: -; CDR3aa: CASSYDRSNTEAFF; CDR3nt: TGTGCCAGCAGTTATGACAGATCGAACACTGAAGCTTTCTTT
abundance: -; v_gene: TRBV5-1; j_gene: TRBJ1-2; d_gene: -; CDR3aa: CASSSTGTLYGYTF; CDR3nt: TGCGCCAGCAGCTCCACCGGGACACTCTATGGCTACACCTTC
abundance: -; v_gene: TRBV4-1; j_gene: TRBJ2-7; d_gene: -; CDR3aa: CASSWGGLYEQYF; CDR3nt: TGCGCCAGCAGTTGGGGAGGTCTGTACGAGCAGTACTTC
abundance: -; v_gene: TRBV11-2; j_gene: TRBJ1-1; d_gene: -; CDR3aa: CASSLGTVNTEAFF; CDR3nt: TGTGCCAGCAGCTTAGGGACAGTGAACACTGAAGCTTTCTTT
abundance: -; v_gene: TRBV5-1; j_gene: TRBJ2-1; d_gene: TRBD1; CDR3aa: CASSLIGTANYNEQFF; CDR3nt: TGCGCCAGCAGCTTGATCGGGACAGCTAACTACAATGAGCAGTTCTTC
abundance: once; v_gene: TRBV15; j_gene: TRBJ1-3; d_gene: TRBD1; CDR3aa: CATSSGDRLYSGNTIYF; CDR3nt: TGTGCCACCAGCAGCGGGGACAGGCTTTACTCTGGAAACACCATATATTTT
abundance: -; v_gene: TRBV29-1; j_gene: TRBJ2-1; d_gene: -; CDR3aa: CSVDAGEQFF; CDR3nt: TGCAGCGTTGACGCCGGGGAGCAGTTCTTC
abundance: -; v_gene: TRBV9; j_gene: TRBJ1-4; d_gene: -; CDR3aa: CASSVAGGLREKLFF; CDR3nt: TGTGCCAGCAGCGTAGCGGGGGGGCTTAGGGAAAAACTGTTTTTT